The 17 T cell receptor beta chains below were found in one sample sequenced in a study of response to subunit inactivated influenza vaccine. TCRdb called the RT-PCR reads again in MiXCR, with one record for every CDR3 protein. The repertoire includes about 170,000 distinct CDR3 sequences, more than 10% of them detected once, and roughly 29% sits in the top ten. Separately, the same data were catalogued under a study of T cells expressing NK-cell markers. That work states: Production of TCR beta cDNA relied on 5'RACE template switching with UMIs.

The material was CD8+ T cells sorted from PBMCs, obtained approximately 13 days after vaccination. Receptors originate from a man aged 45 to 65 who received an inactivated influenza vaccine.

This clonotype has more than one count but fewer than ten. V is TRBV20-1 and J is TRBJ2-7; D may be TRBD2 (5 bases). The ends were cut back, 3 bases at V and 2 bases at J, with 11 bases in the middle. The germline V gene encodes CDR1 DFQATT and CDR2 SNEGSKA (reference sequence). The CDR3 extends over 13 amino acids. The CDR3 nucleotides are TGCAGTGCTAGCTTGCGGGTACCCTACGAGCAGTACTTC. Protein product: CSASLRVPYEQYF.

This clonotype was seen at least ten times. J is TRBJ2-1 and V is TRBV28; D is perhaps TRBD2 (5 bases). Germline assignment: CDR1 MDHEN and CDR2 SYDVKM. Deletions cut 7 bases from V and 0 bases from J, with 10 bases between. The CDR3 is 14 residues long. CDR3 DNA: TGTGCCAGCACAGCGGAGAGCTCCTACAATGAGCAGTTCTTC. This codes for CASTAESSYNEQFF.

V and J are TRBV5-6 and TRBJ1-2; the match to TRBD1 covers 12 bases. J lost 6 bases, V lost 4 bases, and 1 base had no gene match. The germline CDR1 and CDR2 sequences are SGHDT and YYEEEE. The CDR3 contains 13 residues. The CDR3 loop is CASSGTGGNGYTF. CDR3 in DNA: TGTGCCAGCAGCGGGACAGGGGGCAATGGCTACACCTTC.

The CDR3 DNA is TGTGCCAGCAGTATTCTACAGGGGCGGCACGAGCAGTACTTC. Amino acid sequence: CASSILQGRHEQYF. This rearrangement joins TRBV12-3 or TRBV12-4 to TRBJ2-7; 7 positions match TRBD1. Trimming removed 5 bases from V and 5 bases from J; junction bases left unmatched: 9. CDR3 size: 14 residues.

The rearrangement links TRBV28 to TRBJ2-3, with 10 nucleotides matching TRBD2. This CDR3 is built from 16 residues. The ends lost 2 bases at V and 5 bases at J; junction bases unmatched: 7. Per the germline V gene, CDR1 is MDHEN and CDR2 is SYDVKM. Here the CDR3 DNA reads TGTGCCAGCAGTTTAGGGACAGTAGCGGGAGGAGATACGCAGTATTTT. Amino acid sequence: CASSLGTVAGGDTQYF.

The chain couples TRBV7-9 to TRBJ2-7; 9 nucleotides line up with TRBD1. The V gene's germline CDR1 is SEHNR and CDR2 FQNEAQ (reference sequence). This CDR3 has 14 residues. The junction had 4 bases not matched to a gene; V was cut back by 1 base and J by 6 bases. The CDR3 protein is CASSLGQGVGEQYF. The CDR3 DNA reads as TGTGCCAGCAGCTTAGGACAGGGGGTAGGCGAGCAGTACTTC.

This clonotype was recorded at least ten times. The chain carries TRBV7-2 and TRBJ1-2, with 8 positions matching TRBD1. Looked up from germline, CDR1 is SGHTA and CDR2 is FQGNSA. The junction had 5 bases not matched to a gene; V was cut back by 3 bases and J by 8 bases. This CDR3 comprises 13 residues. CDR3: CASSLTGVEGYTF. The CDR3, as DNA: TGTGCCAGCAGCTTGACAGGGGTTGAGGGCTACACCTTC.

J is TRBJ2-7 and V is TRBV14; 15 bases match TRBD2. The CDR3 length is 16 residues. J was trimmed by 7 bases and V by 3 bases; bases with no gene match: 7. From germline, CDR1 is SGHDN and CDR2 FVKESK. CDR3: CASSHPGLAGGGEQYF. The CDR3 DNA follows: TGTGCCAGCAGCCATCCGGGACTAGCGGGAGGCGGTGAGCAGTACTTC.

This clonotype has just a few counts. CDR3: CRASGSSYNEQFF. The CDR3 DNA follows: TGCAGGGCTAGCGGGAGCTCCTACAATGAGCAGTTCTTC. This rearrangement joins TRBV29-1 to TRBJ2-1, with 10 bases identical to TRBD2. The CDR3 is made up of 13 amino acids. Germline V gene sequence: CDR1 SQVTM, CDR2 ANQGSEA.

This clonotype was recorded a few times. The chain is built from TRBV28 and TRBJ2-5, with D uncertain. The germline CDR1 and CDR2 sequences are MDHEN and SYDVKM. The length of the CDR3 is 15 residues. Trimming removed 5 bases from V and 2 bases from J, with 15 bases in between. The CDR3 DNA sequence: TGTGCCAGCAGTCAGGTTGATAGAGGACAAGAGACCCAGTACTTC. Translating it yields CASSQVDRGQETQYF.

J is TRBJ2-1 and V is TRBV10-3; 7 bases align to TRBD2. CDR3 length: 19 amino acids. Germline CDR1 ENHRY, CDR2 SYGVKD. V gave up 4 bases and J gave up 0 bases; unmatched junction bases: 15. The CDR3 bases are TGTGCCATCAGTGGGGGGGACTACCAACCCTCCAGCTCCTACAATGAGCAGTTCTTC. Its protein product is CAISGGDYQPSSSYNEQFF.

There are a few counts of this clonotype. The chain is built from TRBV15 and TRBJ2-3, with 7 bases lining up with TRBD2. CDR3 length: 16 residues. CDR1 LNHNV and CDR2 YYDKDF come from the germline V gene (reference sequence). V was clipped by 1 base and J by 3 bases; unmatched bases: 7. The CDR3 loop reads CATSRAAREITDTQYF. The CDR3 DNA sequence: TGTGCCACCAGCAGAGCGGCGCGGGAGATTACAGATACGCAGTATTTT.

The sample holds a few counts of this clonotype. The chain combines TRBV9 with TRBJ2-7, with TRBD2 as a possible D gene (5 bases). Looked up from germline, CDR1 is SGDLS and CDR2 is YYNGEE. Trimming cost V 3 bases and J 3 bases, with 10 bases left between them. CDR3 size: 13 residues. In DNA form, the CDR3 reads TGTGCCAGCAGCGCCGGGGTAGACTACGAGCAGTACTTC. Protein sequence: CASSAGVDYEQYF.

The table lists this clonotype with many counts. The chain recombines TRBV5-1 with TRBJ2-7; D uncertain. Between the trimmed V and J ends, which lost 0 bases and 3 bases, there was a span of 7 bases. Germline-derived CDR1 and CDR2 are SGHRS and YFSETQ. The CDR3 contains 13 residues. The CDR3 coding sequence is TGCGCCAGCAGCTTGGGAGACGGCTACGAGCAGTACTTC. It translates to CASSLGDGYEQYF.

The table lists this clonotype with a few counts. The chain employs TRBV5-1 and TRBJ2-7, with D unresolved. CDR1 SGHRS and CDR2 YFSETQ come from the germline V gene. CDR3 length: 12 residues. V gave up 2 bases and J gave up 5 bases, with 8 bases separating them. In nucleotides, the CDR3 is TGCGCCAGCAGCTTAACCCACAACGAGCAGTACTTC. It translates to CASSLTHNEQYF.

The rearrangement joins TRBV9 to TRBJ2-1; D is ambiguous. The V gene's germline CDR1 is SGDLS and CDR2 YYNGEE. The CDR3 has 11 amino acids. V was shortened by 0 bases and J by 8 bases, with 3 bases between the two germline ends. CDR3 sequence reads: CASSVEDEQFF. The CDR3 DNA reads as TGTGCCAGCAGCGTAGAGGATGAGCAGTTCTTC.

This clonotype was observed at least ten times. The chain couples TRBV12-3 or TRBV12-4 to TRBJ1-5; D may be TRBD1 (5 bases). This CDR3 region has 16 residues. The germline V and J ends were trimmed by 5 bases and 0 bases, with 14 bases remaining between them. CDR3 bases: TGTGCCAGCAGTAAGGCTGGGGCTTATAGCAATCAGCCCCAGCATTTT. This encodes CASSKAGAYSNQPQHF.